The clone carrying this T cell receptor (beta chain) has only a few counts. Its antigen is unidentified. This sample is drawn from a study of blood T cells in healthy people across ages. The study, taken as a whole, reports: Among long-lived donors, naive CD4+ cells were more numerous and diversity higher than in aged donors. Strong correlation linked observed beta diversity and percent naive T cells.

Germline-derived CDR1 and CDR2 are SGHRS and YFSETQ. The V end lost 1 base, the J end lost 5 bases, and 11 bases lay between the germline ends. CDR3 length: 14 amino acids. Then a second PCR, running about 6 to 12 cycles, was carried out with a sample-barcoded 5' primer and a J-beta primer mix. All cDNA molecules were each tagged by a template-switch adaptor with 12 random nucleotides. TCRdb analysed the 5' RACE reads with MiXCR anew, one entry per CDR3 protein. The sample contains around 1,800,000 distinct CDR3 sequences, 30% to 40% of which appear only once. Sequencing was carried out using blood. The chain joins TRBV5-1 to TRBJ2-3; no clear D gene. The TCR was taken from a human donor in good health. Here the CDR3 DNA reads TGCGCCAGCAGCTTGAGTCAGGTGGAAGATACGCAGTATTTT. It specifies CASSLSQVEDTQYF.